Described below is a single T cell receptor (beta chain) sequence and its context. Its antigen has not been determined. No much larger clonotype is one base removed from it; base qualities were not supplied. This entry is derived from a study of blood T cells in healthy people across ages (dated by TCRdb to the mid-2010s). Study-level background: In model experiments, roughly one uniquely barcoded TCR beta cDNA molecule per two T cells was captured by template switching. The donors were divided into four age groups: young (average roughly 17 years), middle-aged (approximately 39), aged (about 60) and long-lived (nearly 85). For two donors (one aged 18 to 30 and one aged 80 or older), the study analyzed two additional independent replicas of 1 million unique cDNA reads from the same blood draw. Donors of different ages were randomly distributed across sequencing lanes to avoid experimental bias. Using deep sequencing normalized with unique cDNA molecular identifiers, the study measured how TCR beta repertoire diversity changes with age.

The CDR3 numbers 15 residues from cysteine through phenylalanine. Solely the CDR3 DNA is kept, with 45 bases framed from the first base. The germline V end is reduced by 1 base and the J end by 4 bases; junction bases left unmatched: 5. The germline V gene yields SQVTM for CDR1 and ANQGSEA for CDR2. The library was generated by 5' RACE. The instrument was an Illumina HiSeq 2500. A second PCR of roughly 7 to 12 cycles was run with a J-beta primer mix and a sample-barcoded 5' primer. A unique molecular identifier was introduced onto each TCR beta cDNA molecule by a template-switch 5' adaptor carrying 12 random nucleotides. At least 2.5 million CDR3-containing paired-end reads were obtained from each sample. All of the RNA was converted into first-strand cDNA using the Mint cDNA synthesis kit, with a TRBC-specific oligonucleotide serving as the primer. After uracil-DNA glycosylase treatment, a first 18-cycle PCR used universal primers M1SS and BC2_uni_R on all cDNA. On the authors' methods: Each sample was normalized by randomly selecting 1 million high-quality reads, each carrying a distinct molecular identifier. Reads with shared molecular identifiers were discarded instead of being binned into consensus sequences. MiTCR, set to a Q25 quality threshold and the strictest error-elimination algorithm, was used for CDR3 identification, clonotype clustering and error correction. A nonparametric unseen species model with Euler transformation was used to estimate a lower bound on total TCR beta diversity. TCRdb trimmed the raw reads at Q25, called clones with MiXCR and kept productive beta chains. Rows with a matching CDR3 protein are joined into one entry that keeps the most common DNA and genes. V and J calls and clone size were set by TCRdb, not the authors. The sample records 650,000 or so distinct CDR3 sequences, approximately 52% of which are singletons. The ten most abundant clones make up approximately 13% of the sample.

Results the study describes overall, beyond this receptor: Because the CMV infection status of the donors was unknown, age-related changes in expanded clonotypes may potentially have been confounded. Compared with the aged group, the long-lived group had more naive CD4+ T cells, fewer expanded clones and increased TCR diversity, suggesting age selection. Bulk unsorted PBMC profiling prevented conclusive comparison of naive and antigen-experienced compartments. Observed TCR beta diversity per million T cells fell roughly linearly with age, and a significant reduction was already apparent by age approximately 40. Observed TCR beta diversity correlated strongly with the percentage of naive T cells measured by flow cytometry. Estimates of total diversity from one million sequenced T cells were regarded as lower bounds and underestimates.

The donors were roughly 39 Caucasian individuals from Russia, aged roughly 6 to 100 years, who were systemically healthy. Ten milliliters of peripheral blood were drawn from each donor into EDTA-treated Vacutainer tubes. Ficoll-Paque density-gradient centrifugation was used to isolate PBMCs, with at least 6.5 million per sample. Trizol reagent was used to extract total RNA from the PBMCs, yielding at least 6 micrograms per sample. For every donor, flow cytometry on a PBMC aliquot measured the percentage of naive CD45RAhigh/CD27high T cells. The sample consisted of blood. The rearrangement joined TRBV29-1 to TRBJ2-5; 11 junctional bases match TRBD2. The source is an elderly woman in good health. The nucleotide sequence is given as TGCAGCGTTGAAGTTCTAGCGGGAGGTGTAGAGACCCAGTACTTC. Translated, this is CSVEVLAGGVETQYF. Extended through the reference TRBV29-1 and TRBJ2-5 proteins, this CDR3 yields the full variable domain: SAVISQKPSRDICQRGTSLTIQCQVDSQVTMMFWYRQQPGQSLTLIATANQGSEATYESGFVIDKFPISRPNLTFSTLTVSNMSPEDSSIYLCSVEVLAGGVETQYFGPGTRLLVL.